This T cell receptor (beta chain) is drawn from a study of blood T cell repertoires in COVID-19. Across the study: PBMCs, B-cell-depleted T cells, or T cells were the source of the cDNA or gDNA that made up the material.

The CDR3 runs 13 residues. Germline V CDR1 and CDR2: MNHEY, SMNVEV (reference sequence). V dropped 5 bases and J dropped 3; count of bases not matched to a gene: 4. In the study's own analysis: The authors estimated nucleated cell counts from reference gene primer amplification. The protocol was immunoSEQ multiplex PCR, while the TCRdb copy is restricted to in-frame clones and leaves out a portion. V and J calls and clone size are given by that table; D and trimming were obtained from the DNA. The sample has hundreds of thousands of clones, around 91% seen once. The study recruited people aged roughly 18 to 100 years across some 23 US areas. Recovered participants had two consecutive negative NP/OP PCR tests, healthcare professional clearance, or symptom resolution.

The TCR comes from a man in his late teens or twenties who had recovered from COVID-19. The chain has TRBV27 and TRBJ2-7; TRBD1 matches at 7 bases. Sequenced: PBMCs or T cells enriched from blood (not recorded which). The CDR3 DNA follows: TGTGCCAGCAGTGCTAGACAGGGCTACGAGCAGTACTTC. Protein sequence: CASSARQGYEQYF.